The 31 T cell receptor beta chains below were found in one sample sequenced in a study of early T cells in non-severe SARS-CoV-2 infection. One entry per CDR3 protein, called by TCRdb with MiXCR from the 5' RACE reads. The table shows 29,000 or so distinct CDR3 sequences, with roughly 5% occurring only once. Sequencing was performed on whole blood. The receptor source for this set is an adult who was a healthcare worker with PCR-confirmed SARS-CoV-2 infection or an uninfected control (not recorded which).

This clonotype was detected many times. CDR3 in amino acids: CASSDWNSNQPQHF. DNA of the CDR3: TGCGCCAGCAGTGACTGGAATAGCAATCAGCCCCAGCATTTT. V gene TRBV10-2 combines with J gene TRBJ1-5, with no clear D. The CDR3 contains 14 residues. Looked up from germline, CDR1 is WSHSY and CDR2 is SAAADI. Trimming pared 3 bases from V and 0 bases from J, leaving 6 bases between.

This clonotype showed up many times. The gene calls are TRBV7-6 and TRBJ2-3; either TRBD1 or TRBD2 may supply D (5 bases each). The CDR3 contains 15 residues. V shed 5 bases and J shed 2 bases, with 14 bases lying between them. The V gene's germline CDR1 is SGHVS and CDR2 FNYEAQ. The CDR3 sequence is CASSRDGKNTDTQYF. The CDR3, as DNA: TGTGCCAGCAGCAGGGACGGAAAAAACACAGATACGCAGTATTTT.

This clonotype was observed at least ten times. The chain combines TRBV12-3 or TRBV12-4 with TRBJ1-2, with TRBD1 as a possible D gene (5 bases). The CDR3 length is 14 residues. Deletions cut 1 base from V and 2 bases from J, with 8 bases between. CDR3 nucleotide sequence: TGTGCCAGCAGTTTAGACAGGTGGAACTATGGCTACACCTTC. Translation gives CASSLDRWNYGYTF.

This clonotype was detected many times. V and J are TRBV19 and TRBJ2-7, with D perhaps matching TRBD1 (5 bases). V gave up 7 bases and J gave up 5 bases, with 15 bases separating them. Per the germline V gene, CDR1 is LNHDA and CDR2 is SQIVND (reference sequence). The CDR3 sequence is 13 residues long. The CDR3: CASTNRGSHEQYF. CDR3 nucleotide sequence: TGTGCCAGTACCAATAGGGGATCCCACGAGCAGTACTTC.

In this sample, this clonotype turned up many times. The gene calls are TRBV7-6 and TRBJ2-2, with 7 bases fitting TRBD1. The ends lost 1 base at V and 3 bases at J; junction bases unmatched: 2. Germline CDR1 reads SGHVS; CDR2 reads FNYEAQ. The CDR3 is made up of 15 amino acids. The CDR3 DNA is TGTGCCAGCAGCTTAGACAGGGGTCACACCGGGGAGCTGTTTTTT. Translated: CASSLDRGHTGELFF.

Ten or more counts support this clonotype. The chain is built from TRBV2 and TRBJ2-7, with D possibly being TRBD1 (6 bases). The CDR3 length is 16 residues. Germline V lookup: CDR1 SNHLY, CDR2 FYNNEI. V lost 3 bases, J lost 2 bases, and 17 bases lay in between. CDR3 sequence reads: CASSETGGLRTYEQYF. The CDR3 DNA is TGTGCCAGCAGTGAGACAGGAGGCCTGCGGACCTACGAGCAGTACTTC.

The table lists this clonotype with many counts. V and J are TRBV5-6 and TRBJ1-1; D gene ambiguous. The V and J ends lost 2 bases and 3 bases respectively, with 14 bases between them. Per the germline V gene, CDR1 is SGHDT and CDR2 is YYEEEE. There are 15 residues in the CDR3. The CDR3 loop reads CASSFEGRSYTEAFF. For the CDR3, the DNA is TGTGCCAGCAGCTTTGAAGGGAGGTCGTACACTGAAGCTTTCTTT.

The chain has TRBV11-2 and TRBJ2-3, with 12 positions matching TRBD2. Losses at the gene ends were 5 bases for V and 6 bases for J; bases not matched to a gene: 9. CDR1 is SGHAT, CDR2 FQNNGV, per germline. The length of the CDR3 is 16 residues. The CDR3 spells CASSRGLAGTGDTQYF. The CDR3 DNA reads as TGTGCCAGCAGCCGCGGACTAGCGGGGACGGGGGATACGCAGTATTTT.

This clonotype was picked up many times. J is TRBJ2-3 and V is TRBV12-3 or TRBV12-4; D could derive from TRBD1 or TRBD2 (5 bases each). The CDR3 is made up of 16 amino acids. Trimming cost V 6 bases and J 2 bases, with 18 bases left between them. CDR3 DNA sequence: TGTGCCAGCAGCCAGGGACGGACCACATACACAGATACGCAGTATTTT. It codes for CASSQGRTTYTDTQYF.

This clonotype was counted ten times or more. V usage is TRBV3-1 and J usage is TRBJ2-5, with D possibly TRBD1 on 6 matching bases. The CDR3 has 14 amino acids. The V end lost 6 bases, the J end lost 2 bases, and 13 bases lay between the germline ends. Germline assignment: CDR1 LGHDT and CDR2 YNNKEL (reference sequence). CDR3 protein: CASRHRDRQETQYF. CDR3 DNA sequence: TGTGCCAGCAGACACAGGGACCGGCAAGAGACCCAGTACTTC.

This clonotype was recorded many times. The chain employs TRBV29-1 and TRBJ1-1; 7 bases fit TRBD1. V was pared by 6 bases and J by 1 base, with 8 bases of the junction left unmatched. Germline CDR1 SQVTM, CDR2 ANQGSEA. The CDR3 is 14 residues long. The CDR3 sequence: CSVKTGARNTEAFF. CDR3 nucleotide sequence: TGCAGCGTGAAAACAGGGGCCAGGAACACTGAAGCTTTCTTT.

This clonotype was seen ten or more times. The V gene is TRBV27, the J gene TRBJ1-5; the D is unclear. The CDR3 spans 13 residues. Deletions cut 4 bases from V and 6 bases from J, with 10 bases between. Looked up from germline, CDR1 is MNHEY and CDR2 is SMNVEV (reference sequence). The CDR3 protein is CASSSSGPQPQHF. The CDR3 nucleotides are TGTGCCAGCAGTTCTAGCGGGCCTCAGCCCCAGCATTTT.

The sample holds many counts of this clonotype. The CDR3 coding sequence is TGTGCCAGCAGAAGACTAGCGGGAGGGGACAATGAGCAGTTCTTC. Amino acids: CASRRLAGGDNEQFF. The V gene is TRBV2, the J gene TRBJ2-1; 14 bases are a match to TRBD2. CDR1 and CDR2 from the germline V gene are SNHLY and FYNNEI. CDR3 length equals 15 residues. V lost 6 bases to trimming and J lost 5 bases; unmatched junction nucleotides: 3. The whole variable domain, filled in from reference TRBV2 and TRBJ2-1, reads EPEVTQTPSHQVTQMGQEVILRCVPISNHLYFYWYRQILGQKVEFLVSFYNNEISEKSEIFDDQFSVERPDGSNFTLKIRSTKLEDSAMYFCASRRLAGGDNEQFFGPGTRLTVL.

In this sample, this clonotype turned up many times. The rearrangement joins TRBV2 to TRBJ1-1; D remains ambiguous. This CDR3 comprises 13 residues. V lost 2 bases, J lost 1 base, and 5 bases lay in between. The germline V gene encodes CDR1 SNHLY and CDR2 FYNNEI. The CDR3 spells CASSENPNTEAFF. The CDR3, as DNA: TGTGCCAGCAGTGAAAATCCGAACACTGAAGCTTTCTTT.

Ten or more counts support this clonotype. The CDR3 DNA reads TGCAGTGCGGGGGACCGTCACCCAGGGAATGAGCAGTTCTTC. Its protein product is CSAGDRHPGNEQFF. The chain has TRBV20-1 and TRBJ2-1; either TRBD1 or TRBD2 may supply D (5 bases each). CDR1 is DFQATT, CDR2 SNEGSKA, per germline (reference sequence). With 6 bases removed from V and 7 bases from J, the gap between germline ends came to 19 bases. CDR3 size: 14 residues.

The table lists this clonotype with many counts. This sequence joins TRBV6-2 or TRBV6-3 and TRBJ2-1, with 8 nucleotides matching TRBD2. The trim removed 7 bases at V and 5 bases at J, leaving 7 bases unmatched. CDR3 length equals 14 residues. Germline CDR1 reads MNHEY; CDR2 reads SVGEGT. CDR3: CASTPSGRNNEQFF. CDR3 DNA sequence: TGTGCCAGCACCCCAAGCGGGAGAAACAATGAGCAGTTCTTC.

This clonotype was observed a few times. A read error may account for a junction end that differs from germline. V gene TRBV28 combines with J gene TRBJ1-1; TRBD1 is a possible D gene (6 bases). This CDR3 has 15 amino acids. Germline assignment: CDR1 MDHEN and CDR2 SYDVKM. CDR3 bases: TGTGCCAGCAGTTTAGCGACAGGAGAGAACACTGAAGTTTTCTTT. Its translation is CASSLATGENTEVFF.

There are many counts of this clonotype. V usage is TRBV30 and J usage is TRBJ2-1; D unclear. This CDR3 has 14 residues. The V and J ends lost 2 bases and 4 bases respectively, with 12 bases between them. Germline CDR1 and CDR2: GTSNPN and SVGIG (reference sequence). In nucleotides, the CDR3 is TGTGCCTGGAGTAGGCTCCTATTGTACAATGAGCAGTTCTTC. Protein sequence: CAWSRLLLYNEQFF.

The table lists this clonotype with many counts. The chain couples TRBV19 to TRBJ1-5; weak D call: TRBD1 (5 bases). Germline V gene lookup returns CDR1 LNHDA and CDR2 SQIVND (reference sequence). The CDR3 sequence is 13 residues long. The ends were cut back, 4 bases at V and 6 bases at J, with 10 bases in the middle. Here the CDR3 DNA reads TGTGCCAGTAGTAGGGACGCGCCTCAGCCCCAGCATTTT. Translated, it gives CASSRDAPQPQHF.

This clonotype was picked up many times. The chain combines TRBV30 with TRBJ2-1; D may be TRBD1 (5 bases). The CDR3 contains 14 residues. CDR1 is GTSNPN and CDR2 is SVGIG in the germline V gene (reference sequence). Trimming took 4 bases from V and 0 from J, leaving 10 bases between them. Here the CDR3 reads CAWNRMSSYNEQFF. The CDR3 DNA sequence: TGTGCCTGGAACAGGATGAGCTCCTACAATGAGCAGTTCTTC.

The chain is built from TRBV5-1 and TRBJ2-5; D possibly matches TRBD1 or TRBD2 (5 bases each). With 4 bases removed from V and 2 bases from J, the gap between germline ends came to 15 bases. CDR1 and CDR2 from the germline V gene are SGHRS and YFSETQ. This CDR3 comprises 15 residues. The CDR3 region is CASSPLRDQQETQYF. CDR3 in DNA: TGCGCCAGCAGCCCCCTCCGGGACCAGCAAGAGACCCAGTACTTC.

This clonotype was detected only a few times. The chain links TRBV20-1 to TRBJ1-2; D unclear. CDR3 length: 14 amino acids. Trimming shortened V by 2 bases and J by 0 bases, and 10 bases separated the two germline ends. The germline gives CDR1 DFQATT, CDR2 SNEGSKA (reference sequence). CDR3 DNA sequence: TGCAGTGCTAGACCCAGGCCCCCTAACTATGGCTACACCTTC. Protein sequence: CSARPRPPNYGYTF.

The chain carries TRBV6-5 and TRBJ2-3, with D tentatively TRBD2 (5 bases). Germline CDR1 MNHEY, CDR2 SVGAGI. The CDR3 totals 14 residues. The V gene lost 6 bases and the J gene lost 2 bases, with 12 bases spanning the gap. CDR3 loop: CASSGRGPTDTQYF. The CDR3 nucleotides are TGTGCCAGCAGCGGACGGGGTCCCACAGATACGCAGTATTTT.

This clonotype was picked up many times. The chain combines TRBV3-2 with TRBJ2-7; TRBD2 is the table's D call, not checked against the DNA. TRBV3-2 is deemed a pseudogene. The CDR3 sequence is 16 residues long. CDR3 loop: CARTLRGTSANYEQYF. The CDR3 DNA sequence: TGTGCCAGGACATTACGCGGGACTAGCGCAAACTACGAGCAGTACTTC.

This clonotype was observed a few times. The V gene is TRBV7-2, the J gene TRBJ1-3; 7 bases agree with TRBD1. Germline loops: CDR1 SGHTA, CDR2 FQGNSA. V lost 5 bases, J lost 0 bases, and 10 bases stayed unmatched. The CDR3 runs 17 residues. CDR3 amino acids: CASSLRTGQYSGNTIYF. CDR3 nucleotide sequence: TGTGCCAGCAGCCTCCGGACAGGCCAATACTCTGGAAACACCATATATTTT.

The genes are TRBV7-2 and TRBJ1-2; weak D call: TRBD1 (5 bases). Trimming took off 4 bases at V and 1 base at J, with 16 bases between the two ends. The germline gives CDR1 SGHTA, CDR2 FQGNSA. This CDR3 is built from 16 residues. Here the CDR3 DNA reads TGTGCCAGCAGCTCTGGAGGGGCAGGGCGTAACTATGGCTACACCTTC. This encodes CASSSGGAGRNYGYTF. The whole variable domain, remainder taken from reference TRBV7-2 and TRBJ1-2, is GAGVSQSPSNKVTEKGKDVELRCDPISGHTALYWYRQSLGQGLEFLIYFQGNSAPDKSGLPSDRFSAERTGGSVSTLTIQRTQQEDSAVYLCASSSGGAGRNYGYTFGSGTRLTVV.

This clonotype was recorded at least ten times. The chain recombines TRBV5-1 with TRBJ2-7; TRBD2 might be the D (5 bases). The length of the CDR3 is 14 residues. V lost 0 bases and J 0 bases, leaving 7 bases between the germline ends. CDR1 is SGHRS, CDR2 YFSETQ, per germline. This chain's CDR3 is CASSLVGGSYEQYF. CDR3 DNA sequence: TGCGCCAGCAGCTTGGTTGGAGGCTCCTACGAGCAGTACTTC.

This clonotype was seen repeatedly, ten times or more. The CDR3 DNA sequence: TGTGCCAGCGGACAGGGATCGGCAACTAATGAAAAACTGTTTTTT. Its protein product is CASGQGSATNEKLFF. This chain connects TRBV7-9 to TRBJ1-4; 8 bases fit TRBD1. V trimming: 8 bases; J trimming: 0 bases; junction bases outside the gene matches: 5. Germline CDR1 SEHNR, CDR2 FQNEAQ (reference sequence). The CDR3 runs 15 residues.

This clonotype was found a few times. The chain has TRBV2 and TRBJ1-5; 9 bases map to TRBD1. The CDR3 consists of 15 residues. V was pared by 5 bases and J by 5 bases, with 7 bases of the junction left unmatched. Germline CDR1 and CDR2: SNHLY and FYNNEI. Here the CDR3 reads CASSPDRGLHQPQHF. The CDR3 DNA reads TGTGCCAGCAGTCCGGACAGGGGACTCCATCAGCCCCAGCATTTT.

At least ten counts were recorded for this clonotype. This rearrangement joins TRBV29-1 to TRBJ1-3, with unresolved D. The CDR3 is made up of 12 amino acids. From germline, CDR1 is SQVTM and CDR2 ANQGSEA. Trimming pared 3 bases from V and 0 bases from J, leaving 3 bases between. The CDR3 is CSVESSGNTIYF. In DNA, the CDR3 is TGCAGCGTTGAGAGCTCTGGAAACACCATATATTTT. The whole variable domain, filled in from reference TRBV29-1 and TRBJ1-3, reads SAVISQKPSRDICQRGTSLTIQCQVDSQVTMMFWYRQQPGQSLTLIATANQGSEATYESGFVIDKFPISRPNLTFSTLTVSNMSPEDSSIYLCSVESSGNTIYFGEGSWLTVV.

This clonotype was observed many times. The chain links TRBV6-5 to TRBJ1-4; TRBD1 might be the D (5 bases). This CDR3 contains 16 residues. Looked up from germline, CDR1 is MNHEY and CDR2 is SVGAGI. The ends were cut back, 6 bases at V and 5 bases at J, with 19 bases in the middle. CDR3 in amino acids: CASSSSGGRMNEKLFF. The CDR3 region has the DNA TGTGCCAGCAGCTCCTCCGGGGGACGGATGAATGAAAAACTGTTTTTT.